Below, 7 T cell receptor beta chains from the same sample are listed, as sequenced in a study of beta chain features in type 1 diabetes. What was sequenced were expressed TCRB transcripts, since all of the isolated RNA had been reverse transcribed. The table came from immunoSEQ multiplex PCR; TCRdb's copy has only in-frame clones and leaves some out. The sample has hundreds of thousands of clones, more than 9.5% seen once. Source material: naive CD4+ T cells from blood. Source of these receptors: a woman younger than 30 in good health.

The chain uses TRBV28 and TRBJ2-7; 8 bases match TRBD1. Germline loops: CDR1 MDHEN, CDR2 SYDVKM. V shed 3 bases, J shed 3 bases, and the junction held 4 bases outside the gene matches. The CDR3 sequence is 14 residues long. The CDR3 nucleotides read TGTGCCAGCAGTTTGGGGACAGGACTCTACGAGCAGTACGTC. Its translation: CASSLGTGLYEQYV.

The chain uses TRBV2 and TRBJ1-5, with 7 positions matching TRBD1. The CDR3 contains 14 residues. Germline-derived CDR1 and CDR2 are SNHLY and FYNNEI. J lost 7 bases, V lost 4 bases, and 7 bases had no gene match. The CDR3 DNA sequence: TGTGCCAGCAGTGGAGACAGGGTCTACCAGCCCCAGCATTTT. Protein product: CASSGDRVYQPQHF.

This clone was counted between two and nine times. The gene calls are TRBV7-9 and TRBJ2-3; tentative D call: TRBD1 (6 bases). The germline CDR1 and CDR2 sequences are SEHNR and FQNEAQ (reference sequence). The CDR3 consists of 14 residues. Trimming took 1 base from V and 5 from J, leaving 10 bases between them. The CDR3 DNA is TGTGCCAGCAGCTTAGGTGGGGGCGGAGATACGCAGTATTTT. Protein sequence: CASSLGGGGDTQYF.

This sequence joins TRBV7-9 and TRBJ1-2; D gene ambiguous. Germline-derived CDR1 and CDR2 are SEHNR and FQNEAQ (reference sequence). V lost 5 bases to trimming and J lost 4 bases, with 14 bases between them. The CDR3 extends over 14 amino acids. The CDR3: CASSIMVVGYGYTF. The CDR3, as DNA: TGTGCCAGCAGCATCATGGTAGTGGGCTATGGCTACACCTTC.

This chain connects TRBV6-1 to TRBJ2-5; 7 nucleotides match TRBD2. Germline CDR1 and CDR2: MNHNS and SASEGT. The V segment lost 7 bases and the J segment 2 bases; nucleotides outside the gene matches: 7. The CDR3 extends over 14 amino acids. CDR3 in DNA: TGTGCCAGCAAGAAAACTAGCGCGCAAGAGACCCAGTACTTC. It is translated as CASKKTSAQETQYF.

The rearrangement joins TRBV9 to TRBJ2-2; weak D call: TRBD2 (5 bases). This CDR3 comprises 12 residues. V was clipped by 7 bases and J by 5 bases, with 9 bases between them. Germline-derived CDR1 and CDR2 are SGDLS and YYNGEE. In DNA, the CDR3 is TGTGCCAGCCGCCGGGATACCGGGGAGCTGTTTTTT. Its protein is CASRRDTGELFF.

This clone was found a few times. The V gene is TRBV29-1, the J gene TRBJ2-4; D gene uncertain. V dropped 8 bases and J dropped 2 bases, with 13 bases sitting between them. Germline CDR1 and CDR2: SQVTM and ANQGSEA. The CDR3 loop spans 13 amino acids. The DNA for the CDR3 is TGCAGCACCCTTGGGGTATCCAAAAACATTCAGTACTTC. Translation: CSTLGVSKNIQYF. The whole variable domain, remainder taken from reference TRBV29-1 and TRBJ2-4, is SAVISQKPSRDICQRGTSLTIQCQVDSQVTMMFWYRQQPGQSLTLIATANQGSEATYESGFVIDKFPISRPNLTFSTLTVSNMSPEDSSIYLCSTLGVSKNIQYFGAGTRLSVL.